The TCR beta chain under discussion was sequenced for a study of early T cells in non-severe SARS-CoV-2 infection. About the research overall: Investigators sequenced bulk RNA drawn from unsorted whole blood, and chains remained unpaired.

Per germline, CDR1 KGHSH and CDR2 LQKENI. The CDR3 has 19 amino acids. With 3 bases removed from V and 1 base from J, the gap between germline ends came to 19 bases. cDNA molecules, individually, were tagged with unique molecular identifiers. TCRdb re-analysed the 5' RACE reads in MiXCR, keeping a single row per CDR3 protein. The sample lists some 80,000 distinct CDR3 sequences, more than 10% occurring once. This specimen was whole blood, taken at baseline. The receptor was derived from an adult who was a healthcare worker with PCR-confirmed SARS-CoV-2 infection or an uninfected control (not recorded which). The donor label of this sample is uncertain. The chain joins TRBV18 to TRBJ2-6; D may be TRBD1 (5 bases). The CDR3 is CASSPNPSTGFSGANVLTF. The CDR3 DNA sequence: TGTGCCAGCTCACCCAATCCTTCTACAGGTTTTTCTGGGGCCAACGTCCTGACTTTC.